Below, 23 T cell receptor beta chains from the same sample are listed, as sequenced in a study of blood T cells in healthy people across ages. A second 7 to 11 cycle PCR used barcoded and J-beta primers. Using its own MiXCR run on the 5' RACE reads, TCRdb lists one record per CDR3 protein. The sample includes around 1,900,000 distinct CDR3 sequences, about two fifths of them seen just once. The specimen was blood. These receptors came from a human donor in good health.

The V and J genes are TRBV28 and TRBJ1-2; D ambiguous. The CDR3 length is 14 residues. Deletions cut 2 bases from V and 4 bases from J, with 11 bases between. Germline CDR1 and CDR2: MDHEN and SYDVKM. CDR3 nucleotides: TGTGCCAGCAGTTTAACGGGGTTGCTCTATGGCTACACCTTC. It is translated as CASSLTGLLYGYTF.

This clonotype has a handful of counts. The gene calls are TRBV4-3 and TRBJ1-6; 9 positions match TRBD1. V lost 0 bases to trimming and J lost 10 bases; unmatched junction nucleotides: 7. The CDR3 is 16 residues long. CDR1 and CDR2 from the germline V gene are LGHNA and YSLEER. CDR3 protein: CASSQDIGTGRSPLHF. DNA of the CDR3: TGCGCCAGCAGCCAAGATATAGGGACAGGGAGATCACCCCTCCACTTT.

This clonotype came up a few times. The chain carries TRBV6-6 and TRBJ1-4; D ambiguous. Germline V CDR1 and CDR2: MNHNY, SVGAGI (reference sequence). Trimming stripped 2 bases from V and 10 bases from J, with 8 bases between. The CDR3 consists of 12 residues. This CDR3 is CASSYMGSKLFF. The DNA for the CDR3 is TGTGCCAGCAGTTACATGGGATCAAAACTGTTTTTT.

This clonotype has more than one count but fewer than ten. The J gene is TRBJ1-2, the V gene TRBV20-1; 8 nucleotides align to TRBD1. Germline assignment: CDR1 DFQATT and CDR2 SNEGSKA (reference sequence). The CDR3 totals 15 residues. CDR3 coding DNA: TGCAGCATCCTTGAGGGGGACAGGCCCTACTATGGCTACACCTTC. Amino acid sequence: CSILEGDRPYYGYTF.

This rearrangement joins TRBV4-3 to TRBJ1-2, with TRBD1 matching 10 bases. The CDR3 contains 16 residues. Germline V CDR1 and CDR2: LGHNA, YSLEER. V shed 1 base and J 7 bases; nucleotides not matched to a gene: 9. The CDR3 DNA reads TGCGCCAGCAGCCAAGGACCGACAGGGGGCTTTTTTGGCTACACCTTC. It specifies CASSQGPTGGFFGYTF.

The chain has TRBV12-5 and TRBJ2-3, with D tentatively TRBD2 (6 bases). The CDR3 loop spans 16 amino acids. Germline V gene data show CDR1 as LGHNT and CDR2 as FRNRAP. V lost 0 bases, J lost 2 bases, and 12 bases lay in between. The CDR3 loop reads CASGLVVGGTTDTQYF. CDR3 coding DNA: TGTGCTAGTGGTTTGGTGGTCGGGGGAACCACAGATACGCAGTATTTT.

DNA for the CDR3: TGTGCCAGCAGTTATTCCGGCTCCGCTGGCTACACCTTC. It codes for CASSYSGSAGYTF. The V gene is TRBV6-6, the J gene TRBJ1-2; unclear D gene. CDR1 and CDR2 (germline): MNHNY, SVGAGI (reference sequence). This CDR3 is 13 amino acids long. V was clipped by 3 bases and J by 7 bases, with 12 bases between them.

The chain uses TRBV7-6 and TRBJ2-1, with D tentatively TRBD2 (5 bases). This CDR3 has 17 amino acids. Trimming left V 5 bases short and J 1 base short, with 18 bases between. CDR1 and CDR2 from the germline V gene are SGHVS and FNYEAQ. CDR3 sequence reads: CASSHLARGSSYNEQFF. The CDR3 DNA reads TGTGCCAGCAGCCACCTGGCCCGAGGGAGTTCCTACAATGAGCAGTTCTTC.

In regard to this clonotype: The junction departs from germline at one end; a sequencing error may be responsible. The chain has TRBV7-9 and TRBJ2-3; the match to TRBD2 covers 11 bases. Germline V gene lookup returns CDR1 SEHNR and CDR2 FQNEAQ (reference sequence). This CDR3 has 17 amino acids. Written as DNA, the CDR3 is TGTGCCAGCAGCTTCCCCCTAGCGGGGGGTCACACAGACACGCAGTATTTT. Its translation is CASSFPLAGGHTDTQYF.

The chain carries TRBV20-1 and TRBJ2-5; D is unresolved. This CDR3 comprises 13 residues. The V end lost 5 bases, the J end lost 0 bases, and 10 bases lay between the germline ends. Germline V CDR1 and CDR2: DFQATT, SNEGSKA (reference sequence). This chain's CDR3 is CSAADGNQETQYF. The CDR3 nucleotides are TGCAGTGCTGCCGACGGTAACCAAGAGACCCAGTACTTC.

This clonotype was counted a single time. This sequence joins TRBV5-1 and TRBJ2-5, with D possibly called TRBD1 or TRBD2 (5 bases each). Per germline, CDR1 SGHRS and CDR2 YFSETQ. V dropped 7 bases and J dropped 9 bases, with 16 bases sitting between them. CDR3 length: 12 amino acids. CDR3 amino acids: CASGDGQMAQYF. The CDR3 nucleotides are TGCGCCAGCGGGGACGGGCAAATGGCCCAGTACTTC.

Note on this clonotype: The junction shows a germline mismatch at one end, possibly a read error. The V call is TRBV10-3, the J call TRBJ2-7, with TRBD2 matching 9 bases. Germline loops: CDR1 ENHRY, CDR2 SYGVKD. The CDR3 sequence is 17 residues long. CDR3 sequence reads: CATSEHRASGVSYEQYF. The DNA of the CDR3 is TGTGCCACCAGTGAACATAGGGCTAGCGGGGTCTCCTACGAGCAGTACTTC.

The rearrangement joins TRBV7-9 to TRBJ2-5; tentatively, D is TRBD1 or TRBD2 (5 bases each). The J call may be incorrect, as the DNA end agrees better with TRBJ2-7. The CDR3 extends over 19 amino acids. Per the germline V gene, CDR1 is SEHNR and CDR2 is FQNEAQ (reference sequence). CDR3 bases: TGTGCCAGCAGCTGGGGGTCGGAACAGAGCATTTCCCATTTATACGAGCAGTACTTC. Amino acids: CASSWGSEQSISHLYEQYF.

This chain uses TRBV20-1 with TRBJ2-7; weak D call: TRBD2 (5 bases). Germline values: CDR1 DFQATT, CDR2 SNEGSKA (reference sequence). This CDR3 is 15 amino acids long. V was cut by 0 bases and J by 4 bases, with 16 bases left in between. CDR3 sequence: CSARDRDGVGYEQYF. The CDR3 region has the DNA TGCAGTGCTAGAGATCGGGATGGGGTTGGGTACGAGCAGTACTTC.

This clonotype was seen a few times. This chain's CDR3 is CSALKPPDTQYF. The CDR3 region has the DNA TGCAGTGCCCTGAAGCCACCAGATACGCAGTATTTT. The V and J genes are TRBV20-1 and TRBJ2-3, with D unclear. The ends were cut back, 6 bases at V and 4 bases at J, with 11 bases in the middle. This CDR3 comprises 12 residues. In germline, CDR1 is DFQATT, CDR2 SNEGSKA (reference sequence).

The rearrangement uses TRBV5-1 and TRBJ2-1, with 8 bases that match TRBD2. The CDR3 is made up of 12 amino acids. Unmatched junction bases numbered 5, after V lost 6 bases and J lost 9 bases. The germline CDR1 and CDR2 sequences are SGHRS and YFSETQ. Here the CDR3 DNA reads TGCGCCAGCACCACGGGAGGGGGTGAGCAGTTCTTC. It encodes CASTTGGGEQFF.

This clonotype appeared a few times. The rearrangement joins TRBV7-2 to TRBJ1-2, with TRBD1 as a possible D gene (6 bases). Germline CDR1 and CDR2: SGHTA and FQGNSA. The CDR3 extends over 15 amino acids. The V gene lost 7 bases and the J gene lost 6 bases, with 21 bases spanning the gap. As DNA, the CDR3 is TGTGCCAGCATCTCGGGGGGCGCGGAAACGAATGGCTACACCTTC. Amino acid sequence: CASISGGAETNGYTF.

V usage is TRBV29-1 and J usage is TRBJ1-2; TRBD1 is a possible D gene (6 bases). The CDR3 length is 14 residues. CDR1 and CDR2 (germline): SQVTM, ANQGSEA. Trimming removed 3 bases from V and 2 bases from J, with 13 bases in between. CDR3 region: CSVEEQGGNYGYTF. The CDR3 bases are TGCAGCGTTGAGGAACAGGGCGGGAACTATGGCTACACCTTC.

In its sample, this clonotype was seen a few times. The CDR3 spells CASSLGGAATDTQYF. The DNA of the CDR3 is TGTGCCAGCAGCTTAGGAGGGGCGGCCACAGATACGCAGTATTTT. The rearrangement uses TRBV7-2 and TRBJ2-3; D possibly matches TRBD1 or TRBD2 (5 bases each). CDR1 and CDR2 from the germline V gene are SGHTA and FQGNSA. There are 15 residues in the CDR3. Trimming cost V 1 base and J 2 bases, with 10 bases left between them.

This rearrangement joins TRBV15 to TRBJ1-1; D perhaps matches TRBD1 (5 bases). Germline CDR1 is LNHNV and CDR2 is YYDKDF (reference sequence). Trimming took 2 bases from V and 5 from J, leaving 12 bases between them. CDR3 length: 14 residues. As DNA, the CDR3 is TGTGCCACCAGCAGACAGCTTGAGGGGACTGAAGCTTTCTTT. Protein: CATSRQLEGTEAFF.

This clonotype has only a few counts. V is TRBV7-3 and J is TRBJ2-3; the match to TRBD2 covers 7 bases. V dropped 2 bases and J dropped 5; count of bases not matched to a gene: 10. Looked up from germline, CDR1 is SGHTA and CDR2 is FQGTGA. This CDR3 has 16 residues. Here the CDR3 reads CASSLWAGEGVDTQYF. In DNA form, the CDR3 reads TGTGCCAGCAGCTTATGGGCGGGGGAAGGAGTAGATACGCAGTATTTT.

Many counts were recorded for this clonotype. CDR3 bases: TGTGCCAGCAGTCCGGGGACAGTCTATGGCTACACCTTC. Translating it yields CASSPGTVYGYTF. This chain connects TRBV12-3 or TRBV12-4 to TRBJ1-2; 7 bases fit TRBD1. The V segment lost 5 bases and the J segment 4 bases; nucleotides outside the gene matches: 4. CDR3 length equals 13 residues.

Comment on this clonotype: The junction shows a germline mismatch at one end, possibly a read error. The CDR3 DNA reads as TGTGCCACCAGCGGAGATTTAGGAGGGTTCCGTGGCTACACCTTC. Its protein is CATSGDLGGFRGYTF. J is TRBJ1-2 and V is TRBV15; D gene ambiguous. The CDR3 consists of 15 residues. The germline V gene has CDR1 LNHNV and CDR2 YYDKDF (reference sequence).